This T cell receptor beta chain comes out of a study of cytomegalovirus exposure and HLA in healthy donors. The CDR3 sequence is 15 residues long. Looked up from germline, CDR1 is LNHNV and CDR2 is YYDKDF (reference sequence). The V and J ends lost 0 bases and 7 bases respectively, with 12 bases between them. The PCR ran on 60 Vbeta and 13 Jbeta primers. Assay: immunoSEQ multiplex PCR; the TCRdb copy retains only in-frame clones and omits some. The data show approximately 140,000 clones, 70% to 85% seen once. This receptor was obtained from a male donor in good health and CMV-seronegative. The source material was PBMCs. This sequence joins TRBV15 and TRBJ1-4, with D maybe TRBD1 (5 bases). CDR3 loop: CATSRDRGVGEKLFF. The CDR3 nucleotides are TGTGCCACCAGCAGAGATCGGGGGGTAGGTGAAAAACTGTTTTTT. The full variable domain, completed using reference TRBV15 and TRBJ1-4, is DAMVIQNPRYQVTQFGKPVTLSCSQTLNHNVMYWYQQKSSQAPKLLFHYYDKDFNNEADTPDNFQSRRPNTSFCFLDIRSPGLGDTAMYLCATSRDRGVGEKLFFGSGTQLSVL.